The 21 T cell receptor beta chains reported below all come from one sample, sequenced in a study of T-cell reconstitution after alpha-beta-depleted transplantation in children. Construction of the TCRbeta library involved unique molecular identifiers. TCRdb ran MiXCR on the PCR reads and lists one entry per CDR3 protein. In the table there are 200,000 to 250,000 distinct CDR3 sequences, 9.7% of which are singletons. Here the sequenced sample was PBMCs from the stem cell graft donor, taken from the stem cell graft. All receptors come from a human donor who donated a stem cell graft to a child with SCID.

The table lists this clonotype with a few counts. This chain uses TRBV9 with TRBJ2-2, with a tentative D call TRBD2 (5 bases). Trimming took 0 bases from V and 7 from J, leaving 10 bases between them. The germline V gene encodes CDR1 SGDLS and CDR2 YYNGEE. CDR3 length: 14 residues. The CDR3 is CASSVDAAGGELFF. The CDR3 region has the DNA TGTGCCAGCAGCGTAGACGCGGCGGGCGGGGAGCTGTTTTTT.

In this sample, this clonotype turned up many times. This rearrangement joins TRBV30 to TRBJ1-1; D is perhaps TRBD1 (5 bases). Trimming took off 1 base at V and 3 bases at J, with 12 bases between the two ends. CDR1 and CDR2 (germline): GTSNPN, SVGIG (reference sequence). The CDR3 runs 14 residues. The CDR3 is CAWSEEGWYTEAFF. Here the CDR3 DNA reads TGTGCCTGGAGTGAGGAGGGGTGGTACACTGAAGCTTTCTTT.

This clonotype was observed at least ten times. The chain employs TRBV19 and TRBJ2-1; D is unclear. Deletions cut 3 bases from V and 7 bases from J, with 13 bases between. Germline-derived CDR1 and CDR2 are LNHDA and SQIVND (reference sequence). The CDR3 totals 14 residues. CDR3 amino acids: CASSIPTAENEQFF. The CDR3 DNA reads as TGTGCCAGTAGTATTCCCACAGCTGAGAATGAGCAGTTCTTC.

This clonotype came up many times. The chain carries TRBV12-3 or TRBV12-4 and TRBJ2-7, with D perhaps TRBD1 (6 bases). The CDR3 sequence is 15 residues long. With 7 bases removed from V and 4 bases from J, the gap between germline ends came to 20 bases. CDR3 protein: CASTRNLGGAYEQYF. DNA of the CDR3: TGTGCCAGCACCCGAAATCTAGGGGGAGCGTACGAGCAGTACTTC.

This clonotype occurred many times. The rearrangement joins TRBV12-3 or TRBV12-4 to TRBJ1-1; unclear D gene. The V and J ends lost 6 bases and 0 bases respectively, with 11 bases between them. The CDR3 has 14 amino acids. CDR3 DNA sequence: TGTGCCAGCAGCCCCGCTGGGCTGAACACTGAAGCTTTCTTT. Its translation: CASSPAGLNTEAFF.

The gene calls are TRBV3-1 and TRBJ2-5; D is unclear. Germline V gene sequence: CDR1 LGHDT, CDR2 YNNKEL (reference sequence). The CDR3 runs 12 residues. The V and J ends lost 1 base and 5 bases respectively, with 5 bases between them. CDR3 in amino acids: CASSQVWETQYF. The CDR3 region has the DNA TGTGCCAGCAGCCAAGTATGGGAGACCCAGTACTTC.

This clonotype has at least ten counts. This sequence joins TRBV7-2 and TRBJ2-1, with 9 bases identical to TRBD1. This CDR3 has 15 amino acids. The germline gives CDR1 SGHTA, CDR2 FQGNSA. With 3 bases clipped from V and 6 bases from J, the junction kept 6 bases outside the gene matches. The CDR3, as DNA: TGTGCCAGCAGCTTTGGGACAGGGAGGGTCAATGAGCAGTTCTTC. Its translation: CASSFGTGRVNEQFF.

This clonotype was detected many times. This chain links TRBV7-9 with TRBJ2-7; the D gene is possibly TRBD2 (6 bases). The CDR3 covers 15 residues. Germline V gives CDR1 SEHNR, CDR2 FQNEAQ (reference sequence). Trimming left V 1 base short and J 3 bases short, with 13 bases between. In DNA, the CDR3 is TGTGCCAGCAGCTTAGTTGGCGGGGAGGACTACGAGCAGTACTTC. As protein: CASSLVGGEDYEQYF. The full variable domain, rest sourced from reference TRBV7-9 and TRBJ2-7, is DTGVSQNPRHKITKRGQNVTFRCDPISEHNRLYWYRQTLGQGPEFLTYFQNEAQLEKSRLLSDRFSAERPKGSFSTLEIQRTEQGDSAMYLCASSLVGGEDYEQYFGPGTRLTVT.

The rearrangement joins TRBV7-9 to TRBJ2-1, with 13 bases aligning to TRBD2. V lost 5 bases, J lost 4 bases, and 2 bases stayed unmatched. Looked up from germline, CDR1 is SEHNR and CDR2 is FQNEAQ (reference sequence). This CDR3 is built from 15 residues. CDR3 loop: CASSQGLAGYNEQFF. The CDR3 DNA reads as TGTGCCAGCAGCCAGGGACTAGCGGGGTACAATGAGCAGTTCTTC.

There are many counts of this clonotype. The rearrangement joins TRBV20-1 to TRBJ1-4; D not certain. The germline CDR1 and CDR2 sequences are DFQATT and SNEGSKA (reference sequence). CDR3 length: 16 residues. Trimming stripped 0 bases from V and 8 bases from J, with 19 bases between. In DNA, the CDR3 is TGCAGTGCTAGAGATCCTAAAAAAAATCCGCGCGAAAAACTGTTTTTT. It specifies CSARDPKKNPREKLFF.

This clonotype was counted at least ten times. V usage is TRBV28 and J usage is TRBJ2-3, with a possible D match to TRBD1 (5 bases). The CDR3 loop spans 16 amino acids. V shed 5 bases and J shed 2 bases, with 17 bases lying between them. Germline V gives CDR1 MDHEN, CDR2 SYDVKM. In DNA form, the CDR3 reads TGTGCCAGCAGTAGGGGAAGCTTATCCACCACAGATACGCAGTATTTT. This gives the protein CASSRGSLSTTDTQYF.

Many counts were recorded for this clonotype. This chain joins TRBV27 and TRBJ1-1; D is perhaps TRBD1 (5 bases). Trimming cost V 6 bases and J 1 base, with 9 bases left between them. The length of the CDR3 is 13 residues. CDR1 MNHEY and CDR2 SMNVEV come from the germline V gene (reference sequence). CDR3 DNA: TGTGCCAGCAGCGACAGTGGGAACACTGAAGCTTTCTTT. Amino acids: CASSDSGNTEAFF.

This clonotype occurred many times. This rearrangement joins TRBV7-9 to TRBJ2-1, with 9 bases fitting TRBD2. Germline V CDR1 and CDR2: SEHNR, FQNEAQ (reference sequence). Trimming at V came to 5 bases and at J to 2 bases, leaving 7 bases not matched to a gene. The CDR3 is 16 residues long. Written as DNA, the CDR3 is TGTGCCAGCAGCCCTGGGGGCGGGGGGGCCTACAATGAGCAGTTCTTC. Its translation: CASSPGGGGAYNEQFF. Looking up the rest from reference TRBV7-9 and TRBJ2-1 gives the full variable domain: DTGVSQNPRHKITKRGQNVTFRCDPISEHNRLYWYRQTLGQGPEFLTYFQNEAQLEKSRLLSDRFSAERPKGSFSTLEIQRTEQGDSAMYLCASSPGGGGAYNEQFFGPGTRLTVL.

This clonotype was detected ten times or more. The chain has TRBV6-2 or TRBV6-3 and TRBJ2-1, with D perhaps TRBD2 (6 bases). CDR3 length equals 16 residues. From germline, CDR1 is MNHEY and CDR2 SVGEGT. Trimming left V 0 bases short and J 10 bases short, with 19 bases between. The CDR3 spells CASSYSVAVQRVEQFF. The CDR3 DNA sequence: TGTGCCAGCAGTTACTCCGTAGCGGTCCAGCGAGTAGAGCAGTTCTTC.

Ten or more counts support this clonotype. CDR3 sequence reads: CASTTTDRGNEQFF. CDR3 sequence (DNA): TGTGCCAGCACTACCACTGACCGGGGGAATGAGCAGTTCTTC. This rearrangement joins TRBV12-3 or TRBV12-4 to TRBJ2-1; D perhaps matches TRBD2 (6 bases). CDR3 length equals 14 residues. V was cut by 7 bases and J by 7 bases, with 17 bases left in between.

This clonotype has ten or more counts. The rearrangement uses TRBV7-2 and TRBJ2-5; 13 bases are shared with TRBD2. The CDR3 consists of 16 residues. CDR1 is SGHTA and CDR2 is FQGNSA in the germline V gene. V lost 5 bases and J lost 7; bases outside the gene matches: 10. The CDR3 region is CASSAGTSGNILTQYF. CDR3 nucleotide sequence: TGTGCCAGCAGCGCCGGGACTAGCGGGAATATCCTGACCCAGTACTTC.

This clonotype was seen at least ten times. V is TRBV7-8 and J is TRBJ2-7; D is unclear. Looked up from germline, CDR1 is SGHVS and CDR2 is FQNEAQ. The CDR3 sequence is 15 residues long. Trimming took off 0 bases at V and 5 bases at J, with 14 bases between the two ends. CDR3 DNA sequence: TGTGCCAGCAGCTTAGCAAGCGCTCGTGGAGACGAGCAGTACTTC. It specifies CASSLASARGDEQYF.

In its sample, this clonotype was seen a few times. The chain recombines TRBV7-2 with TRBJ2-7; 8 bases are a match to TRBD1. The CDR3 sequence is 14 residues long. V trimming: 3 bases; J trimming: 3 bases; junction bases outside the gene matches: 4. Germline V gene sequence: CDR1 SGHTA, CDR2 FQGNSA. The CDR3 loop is CASSFSTGGYEQYF. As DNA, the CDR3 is TGTGCCAGCAGCTTTTCAACAGGGGGCTACGAGCAGTACTTC.

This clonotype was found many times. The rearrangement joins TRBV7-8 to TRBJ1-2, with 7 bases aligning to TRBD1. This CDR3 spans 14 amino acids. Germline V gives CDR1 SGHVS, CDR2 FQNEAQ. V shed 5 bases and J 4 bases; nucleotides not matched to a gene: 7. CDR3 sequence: CASSQLTGPYGYTF. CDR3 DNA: TGTGCCAGCAGCCAACTGACAGGGCCCTATGGCTACACCTTC. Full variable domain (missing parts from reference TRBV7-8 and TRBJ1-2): GAGVSQSPRYKVAKRGQDVALRCDPISGHVSLFWYQQALGQGPEFLTYFQNEAQLDKSGLPSDRFFAERPEGSVSTLKIQRTQQEDSAVYLCASSQLTGPYGYTFGSGTRLTVV.

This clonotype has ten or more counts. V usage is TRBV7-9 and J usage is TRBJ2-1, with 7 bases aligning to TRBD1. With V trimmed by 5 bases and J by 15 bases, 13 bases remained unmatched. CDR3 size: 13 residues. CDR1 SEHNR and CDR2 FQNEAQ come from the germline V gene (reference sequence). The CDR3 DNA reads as TGTGCCAGCAGCACCGCCGGGACAGCCTTGTGGTTCTTC. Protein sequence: CASSTAGTALWFF. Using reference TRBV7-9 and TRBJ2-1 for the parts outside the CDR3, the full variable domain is DTGVSQNPRHKITKRGQNVTFRCDPISEHNRLYWYRQTLGQGPEFLTYFQNEAQLEKSRLLSDRFSAERPKGSFSTLEIQRTEQGDSAMYLCASSTAGTALWFFGPGTRLTVL.

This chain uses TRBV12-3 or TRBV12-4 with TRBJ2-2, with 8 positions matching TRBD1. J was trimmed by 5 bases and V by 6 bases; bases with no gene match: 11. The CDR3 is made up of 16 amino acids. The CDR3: CASRDDRGGRTGELFF. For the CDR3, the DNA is TGTGCCAGCAGAGATGACAGGGGTGGGCGGACCGGGGAGCTGTTTTTT.